This is a list of T cell receptor beta chains from one sample in a study of shared T cell receptors in the human thymus. The assay was immunoSEQ multiplex PCR, and TCRdb's table has in-frame clones only and misses some. The repertoire holds approximately 730,000 clones, roughly 85% seen once, with roughly 0.01% in the top ten. These data also formed part of another study, on human thymus T cells.

The sample consisted of thymocytes. The receptors originated from a girl under three years old with a congenital heart defect. Each CDR3 is given with its conserved first and last residue. A D gene is named only where the DNA matches it firmly. A row's size may be missing; if present it is once, few, many or a size class.

TRBV19,TRBJ1-2,TRBD1,-,TGTGCCAGTAGTCCAACTAGACAGGGAAATAACTATGGCTACACCTTC,CASSPTRQGNNYGYTF
TRBV10-1,TRBJ2-7,-,-,TGCGCCAGTCCTTACCTGGACTCTTCTACCTACGAGCAGTACTTC,CASPYLDSSTYEQYF
TRBV19,TRBJ2-2,-,-,TGTGCCAGTAGTATGTGGCCAGTCCTTAACGCGAACACCGGGGAGCTGTTTTTT,CASSMWPVLNANTGELFF
TRBV6-4,TRBJ1-5,-,few,TGTGCCAGCTCCTTGGAGGGAGGACAGCCCCAGCATTTT,CASSLEGGQPQHF
TRBV27,TRBJ1-1,-,-,TGTGCCAGCAGTTTAGCAGGGGCCGTTTTGAACACTGAAGCTTTCTTT,CASSLAGAVLNTEAFF
TRBV5-4,TRBJ2-3,-,-,TGTGCCAGCAGCTGGGACTGGCGGGGCACAGATACGCAGTATTTT,CASSWDWRGTDTQYF
TRBV9,TRBJ2-3,TRBD2,once,TGTGCCAGCAGCCGTTTTAGCGGGGCTACAGATACGCAGTATTTT,CASSRFSGATDTQYF
TRBV2,TRBJ2-7,-,-,TGTGCCAGAAGGACAGCACCAGGGCACGAGCAGTACTTC,CARRTAPGHEQYF
TRBV12-5,TRBJ2-7,-,-,TGTGCTAGTGGTTCAACTCAAACCTACGAGCAGTACTTC,CASGSTQTYEQYF
TRBV30,TRBJ1-1,-,-,TGTGCCTGGAGTGTACTCCGGGTGGGTTTCACTGAAGCTTTCTTT,CAWSVLRVGFTEAFF
TRBV10-1,TRBJ2-1,TRBD1,-,TGCGCCAGCAGTGAGGGGGACAGGGGGCTGGACAATGAGCAGTTCTTC,CASSEGDRGLDNEQFF
TRBV10-3,TRBJ2-3,-,-,TGTGCCATCAGTGAGTGGCCCGGGACAGATACGCAGTATTTT,CAISEWPGTDTQYF
TRBV5-1,TRBJ1-4,-,-,TGCGCCAGCAGCTTAAGACATAATGAAAAACTGTTTTTT,CASSLRHNEKLFF
TRBV15,TRBJ2-5,TRBD1,-,TGTGCCACCAGCAAGGACAGGGAGAGGACTCCAGATTCAGCGGAGACCCAGTACTTC,CATSKDRERTPDSAETQYF
TRBV5-5,TRBJ2-3,TRBD2,-,TGTGCCAGCAGCCGGGGGTTAGCGGGGGGCACCACAGATACGCAGTATTTT,CASSRGLAGGTTDTQYF
TRBV28,TRBJ1-4,-,-,TGTGCCAGCAGTCCACAGGCAACTAATGAAAAACTGTTTTTT,CASSPQATNEKLFF
TRBV19,TRBJ1-6,TRBD1,few,TGTGCCAGTACGAACGACAGGGACCGCTCCTATAATTCACCCCTCCACTTT,CASTNDRDRSYNSPLHF
TRBV9,TRBJ2-7,-,-,TGTGCCAGCAGCGTAGCCGGCTCCTACGAGCAGTACTTC,CASSVAGSYEQYF
TRBV4-1,TRBJ1-2,-,-,TGCGCCAGCAGCCAAGTCCGGGATCCCCGGGCCTATGGCTACACCTTC,CASSQVRDPRAYGYTF
TRBV9,TRBJ1-2,TRBD1,-,TGTGCCAGCAGCGTATCCCCAGGGGGCTATGGCTACACCTTC,CASSVSPGGYGYTF
TRBV6-5,TRBJ2-7,TRBD1,few,TGTGCCAGCAGTTACCACCGACAGGGGAGTTCCCACGAGCAGTACTTC,CASSYHRQGSSHEQYF
TRBV4-3,TRBJ2-5,-,-,TGCGCCAGCAGCCTAATGCTCCAGACGGGCGGAGGGACCCAGTACTTC,CASSLMLQTGGGTQYF
TRBV5-6,TRBJ1-2,TRBD1,-,TGTGCCAGCAGACAGGGGGCTATAGTAGGCTACACCTTC,CASRQGAIVGYTF
TRBV28,TRBJ1-2,-,-,TGTGCCAGCCAAGATTCGGGGTTCCCTCCTTCGCATGGCTACACCTTC,CASQDSGFPPSHGYTF
TRBV25-1,TRBJ1-2,-,-,TGTGCCAGCAGTGAATATTCGGGGGGTGGCTACACCTTC,CASSEYSGGGYTF
TRBV9,TRBJ1-5,TRBD1,-,TGTGCCAGCAGCGCGCTTAACAGGGGCCCGTTTTATAGCAATCAGCCCCAGCATTTT,CASSALNRGPFYSNQPQHF
TRBV10-2,TRBJ2-7,-,-,TGCGCCACCCTGACTAGCTACGAGCAGTACTTC,CATLTSYEQYF
TRBV4-1,TRBJ1-2,-,-,TGCGCCAGCAGCCCCAACAGGGAAGAAGGCTATGGCTACACCTTC,CASSPNREEGYGYTF
TRBV6-6,TRBJ1-4,-,-,TGTGCCAGCAGGAGGAACCCGGGACACTTGGATGAAAAACTGTTTTTT,CASRRNPGHLDEKLFF
TRBV14,TRBJ1-3,-,-,TGTGCCAGCAGCCGGAAGGACTGGAGCTCTGGAAACACCATATATTTT,CASSRKDWSSGNTIYF
TRBV19,TRBJ2-3,TRBD1,-,TGTGCCAGTAGAAACCGGGACAGGGTTACAGATACGCAGTATTTT,CASRNRDRVTDTQYF
TRBV4-1,TRBJ1-3,TRBD1,-,TGCGCCAGCAGCCAAGTGAGACAGGGAGAGAACACCATATATTTT,CASSQVRQGENTIYF
TRBV7-2,TRBJ1-2,-,-,TGTGCCAGCAGCTTAGTCTCTTCCTATGGCTACACCTTC,CASSLVSSYGYTF
TRBV30,TRBJ2-1,-,-,TGTGCCTGGAGAAGGGATTCAGGGGTGGGGTTCTTC,CAWRRDSGVGFF
TRBV7-9,TRBJ2-7,-,-,TGTGCCAGCAGCTTAGAGTGGGGGCAGGCCCTTCCGGGCGAGCAGTACTTC,CASSLEWGQALPGEQYF
TRBV14,TRBJ1-2,-,-,TGTGCCAGCAGCAGGTACAGGTGTTGTGGCTACACCTTC,CASSRYRCCGYTF
TRBV20-1,TRBJ1-1,-,-,TGCAGTGCCTGGGGAGCCACTGAAGCTTTCTTT,CSAWGATEAFF
TRBV7-2,TRBJ1-1,-,-,TGTGCCAGCAGTTTCCCCCTCAACACTGAAGCTTTCTTT,CASSFPLNTEAFF
TRBV6-6,TRBJ1-5,-,few,TGTGCCAGCACGCCGACATTCAATCAGCCCCAGCATTTT,CASTPTFNQPQHF
TRBV4-1,TRBJ2-3,-,-,TGCGCCAGCAGCGTCGTTCCTAGCACAGATACGCAGTATTTT,CASSVVPSTDTQYF
TRBV7-2,TRBJ1-5,-,-,TGTGCCAGCAGCTTGATCGCCAGGGTGAATCAGCCCCAGCATTTT,CASSLIARVNQPQHF
TRBV6-5,TRBJ2-7,TRBD1,-,TGTGCCAGCAGCGCTCCCGGGACAGCTACCTACGAGCAGTACTTC,CASSAPGTATYEQYF
TRBV7-2,TRBJ2-3,TRBD2,-,TGTGCCAGCAACACGGAGGATGACGGGGGGACCACAGATACGCAGTATTTT,CASNTEDDGGTTDTQYF
TRBV6-9,TRBJ2-7,-,-,TGTGCCAGCACCCTACCGGGGAGGCACGAGCAGTACTTC,CASTLPGRHEQYF
TRBV28,TRBJ1-2,-,-,TGTGCCAGCAGTTGTGGGGGGAGCAGTGGCACCTTC,CASSCGGSSGTF
TRBV6-5,TRBJ2-7,-,-,TGTGCCAGCAGTTACTCGATGGCGGGGTCTTACGAGCAGTACTTC,CASSYSMAGSYEQYF
TRBV11-2,TRBJ1-6,-,-,TGTGCCAGCAGCTTACGGTGCGGGGCCTCCACCCCGAATTCACCCCTCCACTTT,CASSLRCGASTPNSPLHF
TRBV10-1,TRBJ2-3,TRBD2,-,TGCGCCAGCAGTGAGAAGGCCTGGGGTCTAGCGGGGGGACCAGATACGCAGTATTTT,CASSEKAWGLAGGPDTQYF
TRBV28,TRBJ1-4,-,-,TGTGCCAGCAGTTTCACAGGTTACGAGTTGGGTCGGCTGTTTTTT,CASSFTGYELGRLFF
TRBV5-8,TRBJ1-1,-,-,TGTGCCAGCAGCAAGAACCCTCCGGGGGGCCTTGAAGCTTTCTTT,CASSKNPPGGLEAFF
TRBV28,TRBJ2-7,-,-,TGTGCCAGCAGGACTGCGCGGATCTACGAGCAGTACTTC,CASRTARIYEQYF
TRBV27,TRBJ2-1,-,-,TGTGCCAGCAGTTTTTCTAGGGGCTACGGGAATGAGCAGTTCTTC,CASSFSRGYGNEQFF
TRBV4-1,TRBJ1-2,TRBD1,-,TGCGCCAGCTCACCGGGACAGGGCGAGTTGAGCTATGGCTACACCTTC,CASSPGQGELSYGYTF
TRBV20-1,TRBJ1-2,TRBD1,-,TGCAGTCTACAGGGGAACTATGGCTACACCTTC,CSLQGNYGYTF
TRBV18,TRBJ1-3,-,once,TGTGCCAGCTCCAAAAAGGGGCAGTCGCTCCGAAACACCATATATTTT,CASSKKGQSLRNTIYF
TRBV11-2,TRBJ2-5,-,once,TGTGCCAGCAGCCCCCCCATCCCCAGGGTCGGGGAGACCCAGTACTTC,CASSPPIPRVGETQYF
TRBV6-5,TRBJ1-2,TRBD1,-,TGTGCCAGCAGTACCCGGGACAGGGATGGCTACACCTTC,CASSTRDRDGYTF
TRBV28,TRBJ2-7,TRBD1,-,TGTGCCAGCAGCCATCCGGGTCGGACAGGACGGACCTCCTACGAGCAGTACTTC,CASSHPGRTGRTSYEQYF
TRBV7-9,TRBJ1-3,-,-,TGTGCCAGAGGGGATTTTGGAAACACCATATATTTT,CARGDFGNTIYF
TRBV18,TRBJ1-5,-,-,TGTGCCAGCTCACGAGCGGGGCGGTATAGCAATCAGCCCCAGCATTTT,CASSRAGRYSNQPQHF